This T cell receptor (beta chain) was profiled in a study of blood T cell repertoires in COVID-19. Overall study: In each case, the material was cDNA or gDNA derived from T cells, B-cell-depleted T cells, or PBMCs.

The junction had 9 bases not matched to a gene; V was cut back by 3 bases and J by 8 bases. The length of the CDR3 is 15 residues. Germline V gives CDR1 MRHNA, CDR2 SNTAGT. Study processing details: Reference gene primers were amplified, and this amplification served to estimate nucleated cell counts. The data were produced by immunoSEQ multiplex PCR, yet TCRdb's version contains in-frame clones alone and is incomplete. V, J and clone size were drawn from that table, and D and trimming were deduced from the DNA. The data hold 250,000 to 300,000 clones, with about 88% observed a single time. This clone was picked up a small number of times.

The clonotype was recovered from a middle-aged woman who had recovered from COVID-19. Sequenced sample: peripheral blood. This rearrangement joins TRBV6-4 to TRBJ1-2, with 10 bases matching TRBD1. CDR3 sequence (DNA): TGTGCCAGCAGTGATCAGACAGGGGGCGCGAAGGGCTACACCTTC. It yields the protein CASSDQTGGAKGYTF.